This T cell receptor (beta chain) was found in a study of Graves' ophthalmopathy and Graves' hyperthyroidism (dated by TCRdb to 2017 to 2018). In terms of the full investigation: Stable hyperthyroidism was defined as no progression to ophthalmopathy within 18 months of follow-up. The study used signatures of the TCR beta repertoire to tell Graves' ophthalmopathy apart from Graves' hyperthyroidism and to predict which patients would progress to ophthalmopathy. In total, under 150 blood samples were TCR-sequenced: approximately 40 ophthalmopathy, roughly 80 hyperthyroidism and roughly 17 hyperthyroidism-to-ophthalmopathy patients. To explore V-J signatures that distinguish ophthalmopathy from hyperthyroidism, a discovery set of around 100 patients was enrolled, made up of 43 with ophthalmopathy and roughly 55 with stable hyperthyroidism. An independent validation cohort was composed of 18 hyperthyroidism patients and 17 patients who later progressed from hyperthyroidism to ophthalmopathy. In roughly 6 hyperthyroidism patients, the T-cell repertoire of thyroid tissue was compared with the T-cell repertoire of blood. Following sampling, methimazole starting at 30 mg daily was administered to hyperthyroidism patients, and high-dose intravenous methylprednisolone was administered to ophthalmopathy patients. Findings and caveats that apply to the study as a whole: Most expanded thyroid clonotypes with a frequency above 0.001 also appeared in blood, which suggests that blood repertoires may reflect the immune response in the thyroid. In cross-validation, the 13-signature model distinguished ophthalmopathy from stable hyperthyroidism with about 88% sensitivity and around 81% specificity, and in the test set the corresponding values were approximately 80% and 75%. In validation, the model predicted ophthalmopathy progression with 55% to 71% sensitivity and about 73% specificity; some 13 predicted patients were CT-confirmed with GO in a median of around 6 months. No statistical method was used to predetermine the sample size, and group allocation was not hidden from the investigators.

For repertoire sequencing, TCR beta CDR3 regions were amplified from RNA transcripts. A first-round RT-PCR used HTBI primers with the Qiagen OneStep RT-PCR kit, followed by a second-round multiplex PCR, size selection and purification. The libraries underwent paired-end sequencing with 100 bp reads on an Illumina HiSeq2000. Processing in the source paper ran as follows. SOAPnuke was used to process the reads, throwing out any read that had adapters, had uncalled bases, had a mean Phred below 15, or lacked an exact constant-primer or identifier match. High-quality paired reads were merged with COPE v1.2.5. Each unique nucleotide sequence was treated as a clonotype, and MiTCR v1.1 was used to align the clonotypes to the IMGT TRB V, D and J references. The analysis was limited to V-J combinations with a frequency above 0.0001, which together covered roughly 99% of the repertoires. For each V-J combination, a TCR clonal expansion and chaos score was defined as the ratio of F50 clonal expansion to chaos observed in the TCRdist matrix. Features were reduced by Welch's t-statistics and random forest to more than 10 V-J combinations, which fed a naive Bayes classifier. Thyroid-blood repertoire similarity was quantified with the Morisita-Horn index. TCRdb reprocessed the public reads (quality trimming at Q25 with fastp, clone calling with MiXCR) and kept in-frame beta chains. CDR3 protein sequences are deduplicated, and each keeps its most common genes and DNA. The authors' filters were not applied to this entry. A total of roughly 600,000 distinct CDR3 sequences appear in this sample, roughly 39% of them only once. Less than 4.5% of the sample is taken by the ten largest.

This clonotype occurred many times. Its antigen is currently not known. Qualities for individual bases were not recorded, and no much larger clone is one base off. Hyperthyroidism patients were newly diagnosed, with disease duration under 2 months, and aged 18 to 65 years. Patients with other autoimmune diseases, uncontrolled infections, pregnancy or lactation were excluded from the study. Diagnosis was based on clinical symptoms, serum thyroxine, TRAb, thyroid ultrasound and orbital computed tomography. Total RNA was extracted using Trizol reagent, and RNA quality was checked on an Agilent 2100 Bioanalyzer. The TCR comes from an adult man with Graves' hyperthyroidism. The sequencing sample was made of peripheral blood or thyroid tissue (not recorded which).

Here is the DNA: TGTGCCAGCAGTGAATCTGACTATGGCTACACCTTC. Its protein reads: CASSESDYGYTF. The chain is made from TRBV6-1 and TRBJ1-2; there is no confident call for the D gene. CDR1 and CDR2, looked up from the germline V gene, are MNHNS and SASEGT. V lost 2 bases and J lost 3 bases; the stretch between them is 4 bases long. Its CDR3 holds 12 amino acids, cysteine through phenylalanine. Of all the DNA, just the CDR3 is kept, 36 bases in frame from base 1.